These T cell receptor beta chains were read from a single sample in a study of beta chain features in type 1 diabetes. Sequencing used immunoSEQ multiplex PCR; TCRdb keeps in-frame clones, though not all of them. The sample has 900,000 or so clones, roughly a sixth seen once; the top ten hold 0.02% to 0.03%. The specimen was naive CD4+ T cells from blood. These receptors were taken from a woman aged 18-29 years in good health. CDR3s include the opening cysteine and the closing phenylalanine or tryptophan. D genes are given only for firm matches. Only part of the rows carry a size: once, few, many, or a class if the clone is expanded.

V gene	J gene	D gene	clone size	CDR3 protein	CDR3 DNA
TRBV2	TRBJ2-3	-	-	CASRDGGGTDTQYF	TGTGCCAGCAGGGATGGAGGGGGCACAGATACGCAGTATTTT
TRBV18	TRBJ1-1	-	-	CASSRGENTEAFF	TGTGCCAGCTCACGAGGGGAGAACACTGAAGCTTTCTTT
TRBV29-1	TRBJ2-5	TRBD2	few	CSVVAGGAHPETQYF	TGCAGCGTTGTTGCGGGAGGGGCCCATCCAGAGACCCAGTACTTC
TRBV7-3	TRBJ2-7	-	few	CASSFPWHPGDEQYF	TGTGCCAGCAGTTTCCCCTGGCATCCGGGGGACGAGCAGTACTTC
TRBV7-8	TRBJ2-5	TRBD2	few	CASSLVSGGSQETQYF	TGTGCCAGCAGCTTAGTTAGCGGGGGAAGTCAAGAGACCCAGTACTTC
TRBV29-1	TRBJ2-3	TRBD1	few	CSVEGDRVFTDTQYF	TGCAGCGTTGAAGGGGACAGGGTTTTCACAGATACGCAGTATTTT
TRBV28	TRBJ2-3	-	few	CASSKTTASTDTQYF	TGTGCCAGCAGTAAGACCACCGCCTCCACAGATACGCAGTATTTT
TRBV2	TRBJ2-5	-	few	CASSEALDWETQYF	TGTGCCAGCAGTGAAGCGCTTGATTGGGAGACCCAGTACTTC
TRBV10-3	TRBJ2-5	-	-	CAVRDPRDQETQYF	TGTGCCGTTCGGGACCCGAGGGACCAAGAGACCCAGTACTTC
TRBV7-8	TRBJ1-5	-	few	CASSSTRSNQPQHF	TGTGCCAGCAGCTCAACAAGGAGCAATCAGCCCCAGCATTTT
TRBV7-3	TRBJ2-2	-	once	CASSLSLDGELFF	TGTGCCAGCAGCTTGTCTCTGGACGGGGAGCTGTTTTTT
TRBV2	TRBJ2-1	-	-	CASSGPGNEQFF	TGTGCCAGCAGTGGTCCAGGCAATGAGCAGTTCTTC
TRBV4-2	TRBJ2-5	-	few	CASSLQGLQETQYF	TGTGCCAGCAGCTTGCAGGGTCTCCAAGAGACCCAGTACTTC
TRBV18	TRBJ2-7	-	few	CASSPSGRGYEQYF	TGTGCCAGCTCACCAAGTGGGAGAGGCTACGAGCAGTACTTC
TRBV4-3	TRBJ2-2	-	few	CASSQVGAANTGELFF	TGCGCCAGCAGCCAAGTTGGGGCAGCGAACACCGGGGAGCTGTTTTTT
TRBV7-3	TRBJ2-1	TRBD2	-	CASSLTASGYYNEQFF	TGTGCCAGCAGCTTAACGGCTAGCGGCTACTACAATGAGCAGTTCTTC
TRBV7-8	TRBJ2-4	-	few	CASSTFRGKNIQYF	TGTGCCAGCAGTACATTTCGAGGCAAAAACATTCAGTACTTC
TRBV9	TRBJ1-2	TRBD1	-	CASSVEGAGFYGYTF	TGTGCCAGCAGCGTGGAGGGGGCAGGCTTTTATGGCTACACCTTC
TRBV4-3	TRBJ2-7	TRBD2	-	CASSPGLAAYEQYF	TGCGCCAGCAGCCCGGGACTAGCGGCGTACGAGCAGTACTTC
TRBV11-1	TRBJ2-3	-	-	CASSLILKSDTQYF	TGTGCCAGCAGCTTAATCTTGAAGTCAGATACGCAGTATTTT
TRBV10-3	TRBJ1-5	-	few	CAILRGDNQPQHF	TGTGCCATCTTAAGGGGGGACAATCAGCCCCAGCATTTT
TRBV28	TRBJ2-3	-	-	CASSLEADYTDTQYF	TGTGCCAGCAGTTTAGAGGCAGACTACACAGATACGCAGTATTTT
TRBV10-2	TRBJ2-1	-	-	CASTAGSYNEQFF	TGCGCCAGTACTGCGGGGTCCTACAATGAGCAGTTCTTC
TRBV10-3	TRBJ1-5	-	-	CAISKDGGPGNQPQHF	TGTGCCATCAGCAAAGACGGAGGGCCCGGCAATCAGCCCCAGCATTTT
TRBV10-3	TRBJ1-2	-	few	CAISVRDYGYTF	TGTGCCATCAGTGTTAGGGACTATGGCTACACCTTC
TRBV6-5	TRBJ2-1	-	few	CASSYDHSRGEQFF	TGTGCCAGCAGTTACGACCACTCTAGGGGTGAGCAGTTCTTC
TRBV5-1	TRBJ2-3	-	-	CASSLVGYLTDTQYF	TGCGCCAGCAGCTTGGTTGGGTACCTCACAGATACGCAGTATTTT
TRBV27	TRBJ1-1	-	few	CASSFRAMNTEAFF	TGTGCCAGCAGCTTCAGGGCCATGAACACTGAAGCTTTCTTT
TRBV5-1	TRBJ2-2	-	-	CASSGGGTGELFF	TGCGCCAGCAGCGGTGGGGGCACCGGGGAGCTGTTTTTT
TRBV9	TRBJ2-7	TRBD1	-	CASSVGTGTYEQYF	TGTGCCAGCAGCGTAGGGACAGGGACCTACGAGCAGTACTTC
TRBV7-9	TRBJ1-4	-	-	CASSLGIYNEKLFF	TGTGCCAGCAGCTTAGGAATCTATAATGAAAAACTGTTTTTT
TRBV7-3	TRBJ2-5	-	-	CASSLMGRLQETQYF	TGTGCCAGCAGCTTAATGGGACGTTTGCAAGAGACCCAGTACTTC
TRBV29-1	TRBJ2-4	TRBD1	-	CSGAQGVRNIQYF	TGCAGCGGTGCACAGGGGGTGAGGAACATTCAGTACTTC
TRBV15	TRBJ1-1	-	-	CATSRYISSPEAFF	TGTGCCACCAGCAGATATATAAGCTCTCCTGAAGCTTTCTTT
TRBV5-4	TRBJ2-1	-	-	CASSPTRGQSDSTPEQFF	TGCGCCAGCAGCCCAACGCGGGGACAGTCGGACTCGACGCCCGAGCAGTTCTTC
TRBV7-9	TRBJ2-5	-	few	CASSLDLLLEETQYF	TGTGCCAGCAGCTTAGATTTACTTCTAGAAGAGACCCAGTACTTC
TRBV6-6	TRBJ1-4	TRBD1	-	CASRHPDRVGEKLFF	TGTGCCAGCAGACACCCCGACAGGGTGGGGGAAAAACTGTTTTTT
TRBV7-3	TRBJ2-2	-	-	CASSLYVAANTGELFF	TGTGCCAGCAGCTTATACGTAGCGGCGAACACCGGGGAGCTGTTTTTT
TRBV7-2	TRBJ2-5	-	-	CASSQDQGFQETQYF	TGTGCCAGCAGCCAAGATCAGGGATTCCAAGAGACCCAGTACTTC
TRBV27	TRBJ2-1	-	-	CASRLEGISSYNEQFF	TGTGCCAGCAGACTAGAGGGGATAAGCTCCTACAATGAGCAGTTCTTC
TRBV7-2	TRBJ1-1	-	few	CASSFQGNTEAFF	TGTGCCAGCAGCTTTCAAGGGAACACTGAAGCTTTCTTT
TRBV4-2	TRBJ2-3	-	-	CASSQRTALSTDTQYF	TGTGCCAGCAGCCAAAGGACGGCGCTTAGCACAGATACGCAGTATTTT
TRBV11-2	TRBJ2-3	TRBD2	-	CASSARGGLATDTQYF	TGTGCCAGCAGCGCTAGAGGGGGACTAGCGACAGATACGCAGTATTTT
TRBV7-9	TRBJ2-7	TRBD2	-	CASSFGLAGVQYF	TGTGCCAGCAGCTTCGGACTAGCGGGAGTTCAGTACTTC
TRBV7-2	TRBJ1-5	-	few	CASSLTGSNQPQHF	TGTGCCAGCAGTTTGACGGGAAGCAATCAGCCCCAGCATTTT